Below are 24 T cell receptor beta chains sequenced from a single sample in a study of blood T cells in healthy people across ages (dated by TCRdb to between 2015 and 2017). To prepare the library, 5' RACE was applied. Reads for this sample came from an Illumina HiSeq 2500. A second PCR of roughly 6 to 12 cycles was run with a J-beta primer mix and a sample-barcoded 5' primer. TCRdb's own reprocessing of the public reads used fastp at Q25 and MiXCR and kept productive beta chains. Entries that share a CDR3 protein sequence are merged under the most common genes and DNA. The sample yields about 680,000 distinct CDR3 sequences; 45% to 50% were counted once. The leading ten clones occupy under 35% of the sample. Sequencing was carried out using blood. The receptors were gathered from a woman between 55 and 75 years old in good health.

This sequence joins TRBV10-3 and TRBJ1-5; D is uncertain. V was trimmed by 7 bases and J by 2 bases, leaving 9 bases between them. The CDR3 is made up of 13 amino acids. Germline V gene data show CDR1 as ENHRY and CDR2 as SYGVKD. CDR3 nucleotide sequence: TGTGCCATCAAGGCAGCGGGCAATCAGCCCCAGCATTTT. This sequence encodes CAIKAAGNQPQHF.

V usage is TRBV9 and J usage is TRBJ2-1, with 7 nucleotides matching TRBD2. J lost 2 bases, V lost 2 bases, and 1 base had no gene match. The germline CDR1 and CDR2 sequences are SGDLS and YYNGEE. The CDR3 has 14 residues. CDR3 bases: TGTGCCAGCAGCGTTAGCGGGCCCTACAATGAGCAGTTCTTC. It specifies CASSVSGPYNEQFF.

The chain joins TRBV4-3 to TRBJ2-7, with D tentatively TRBD2 (6 bases). V was cut by 1 base and J by 6 bases, with 10 bases left in between. Germline loops: CDR1 LGHNA, CDR2 YSLEER. The length of the CDR3 is 13 residues. Here the CDR3 reads CASSQAGGSEQYF. The CDR3 DNA sequence: TGCGCCAGCAGCCAAGCTGGAGGGAGCGAGCAGTACTTC.

The sample holds a few counts of this clonotype. The chain uses TRBV21-1 and TRBJ2-5; the table's D gene call, TRBD1, was not cross checked with the DNA. TRBV21-1 is recorded as a pseudogene. The CDR3 length is 16 residues. CDR3 DNA sequence: TGTGCCAGGACGACCCCCGGGACAGGGAATAAAGAGACCCAGTACTTC. This sequence encodes CARTTPGTGNKETQYF.

CDR3 loop: CASSLVYDEQYF. CDR3 in DNA: TGTGCCAGCAGCTTAGTCTACGACGAGCAGTACTTC. This chain joins TRBV7-2 and TRBJ2-7; D not resolved. Germline CDR1 and CDR2: SGHTA and FQGNSA. The CDR3 has 12 amino acids. The ends were cut back, 1 base at V and 5 bases at J, with 6 bases in the middle.

The table lists this clonotype with a few counts. The chain joins TRBV20-1 to TRBJ2-5; 12 bases are shared with TRBD2. V gave up 5 bases and J gave up 5 bases; unmatched junction bases: 6. Germline V CDR1 and CDR2: DFQATT, SNEGSKA (reference sequence). The CDR3 runs 14 residues. Here the CDR3 reads CSARGLAGSETQYF. The DNA for the CDR3 is TGCAGTGCTCGCGGACTAGCGGGAAGCGAGACCCAGTACTTC.

This clonotype was picked up a small number of times. The rearrangement uses TRBV7-9 and TRBJ2-1; D is possibly TRBD2 (5 bases). The V and J ends lost 2 bases and 7 bases respectively, with 24 bases between them. CDR1 SEHNR and CDR2 FQNEAQ come from the germline V gene (reference sequence). The CDR3 is 18 residues long. This CDR3 is CASSLQPTMRGSGNEQFF. The CDR3 DNA sequence: TGTGCCAGCAGCTTACAACCGACTATGCGCGGCTCGGGTAATGAGCAGTTCTTC. The full variable domain, with the rest looked up from reference TRBV7-9 and TRBJ2-1, is DTGVSQNPRHKITKRGQNVTFRCDPISEHNRLYWYRQTLGQGPEFLTYFQNEAQLEKSRLLSDRFSAERPKGSFSTLEIQRTEQGDSAMYLCASSLQPTMRGSGNEQFFGPGTRLTVL.

This clonotype was picked up a small number of times. The rearrangement uses TRBV20-1 and TRBJ2-1; 8 bases align to TRBD2. Germline V gives CDR1 DFQATT, CDR2 SNEGSKA (reference sequence). The length of the CDR3 is 17 residues. The junction had 10 bases not matched to a gene; V was cut back by 3 bases and J by 0 bases. The CDR3 bases are TGCAGTGCTAGCCGGGCCTCTGCGGGAGGCTCCTACAATGAGCAGTTCTTC. Amino acids: CSASRASAGGSYNEQFF.

This chain connects TRBV29-1 to TRBJ2-7, with a tentative D call TRBD2 (6 bases). The V end lost 5 bases, the J end lost 5 bases, and 13 bases lay between the germline ends. Germline CDR1 and CDR2: SQVTM and ANQGSEA. CDR3 length equals 12 residues. The CDR3 bases are TGCAGCGTTCGCGCGGGGTTCAACGAGCAGTACTTC. Protein sequence: CSVRAGFNEQYF.

The chain uses TRBV7-9 and TRBJ1-2, with D maybe TRBD1 (5 bases). Germline V gene lookup returns CDR1 SEHNR and CDR2 FQNEAQ (reference sequence). Between the trimmed V and J ends, which lost 10 bases and 4 bases, there was a span of 19 bases. The CDR3 is made up of 14 amino acids. The DNA of the CDR3 is TGTGCCACATTGGGCAGGGAGGGATTCTATGGCTACACCTTC. Residues: CATLGREGFYGYTF.

This clonotype was picked up many times. The V and J genes are TRBV4-1 and TRBJ2-3, with D perhaps TRBD1 (5 bases). Between the trimmed V and J ends, which lost 2 bases and 0 bases, there was a span of 12 bases. The germline gives CDR1 MGHRA, CDR2 YSYEKL. The CDR3 is 16 residues long. CDR3 nucleotides: TGCGCCAGCAGCCAACAACAGGCCAAGAGCACAGATACGCAGTATTTT. This translates into CASSQQQAKSTDTQYF.

The chain combines TRBV20-1 with TRBJ2-5; D is perhaps TRBD1 (8 bases). Germline values: CDR1 DFQATT, CDR2 SNEGSKA (reference sequence). Trimming cost V 1 base and J 5 bases, with 14 bases left between them. The CDR3 contains 14 residues. CDR3 sequence (DNA): TGCAGTGCTAGAGCCACAGGGGGGGTGGAGACCCAGTACTTC. This sequence encodes CSARATGGVETQYF.

Details on this clonotype: At one of its ends the junction is not consistent with the germline gene, which may arise from a read error. The chain couples TRBV6-5 to TRBJ1-2; possible D gene TRBD1, 6 bases. This CDR3 has 15 residues. Germline-derived CDR1 and CDR2 are MNHEY and SVGAGI. The CDR3 loop reads CVQGAGNVGANGYTF. In DNA, the CDR3 is TGCGTACAGGGAGCTGGTAATGTTGGCGCTAATGGCTACACCTTC.

This clonotype was detected once. The chain employs TRBV25-1 and TRBJ1-4; D is uncertain. The CDR3 consists of 12 residues. The germline V gene has CDR1 MGHDK and CDR2 SYGVNS. The ends were cut back, 6 bases at V and 7 bases at J, with 9 bases in the middle. The CDR3 region is CASRGGLEKLFF. CDR3 sequence (DNA): TGTGCCAGCAGGGGAGGGCTTGAAAAACTGTTTTTT.

This clonotype came up a few times. This rearrangement joins TRBV7-8 to TRBJ2-7; 9 bases fit TRBD1. J was trimmed by 0 bases and V by 3 bases; bases with no gene match: 9. There are 17 residues in the CDR3. CDR1 and CDR2 (germline): SGHVS, FQNEAQ. CDR3 coding DNA: TGTGCCAGCAGCTTTCGTCTAGGGACAGGGATCTCCTACGAGCAGTACTTC. Its translation: CASSFRLGTGISYEQYF.

V gene TRBV7-9 combines with J gene TRBJ1-1; D remains ambiguous. V was cut by 1 base and J by 11 bases, with 11 bases left in between. Germline V gene sequence: CDR1 SEHNR, CDR2 FQNEAQ (reference sequence). The CDR3 is 12 residues long. Here the CDR3 DNA reads TGTGCCAGCAGCTTAGGGGGTATGAGGGCTTTCTTT. This encodes CASSLGGMRAFF.

The chain carries TRBV20-1 and TRBJ1-2, with a possible D match to TRBD1 (5 bases). CDR1 is DFQATT and CDR2 is SNEGSKA in the germline V gene (reference sequence). The CDR3 contains 13 residues. V was pared by 6 bases and J by 3 bases, with 14 bases between. The CDR3 sequence is CSADKRRDYGYTF. The CDR3 DNA reads as TGCAGTGCCGACAAGCGCAGGGACTATGGCTACACCTTC.

This clonotype was seen more than once but under ten times. The J gene is TRBJ2-7, the V gene TRBV28; 8 bases are a match to TRBD1. The CDR3 runs 15 residues. Per germline, CDR1 MDHEN and CDR2 SYDVKM. Unmatched junction bases numbered 11, after V lost 5 bases and J lost 5 bases. The CDR3, as DNA: TGTGCCAGCAGTACTCCTTCCAGGGGGCTGAACGAGCAGTACTTC. Translated: CASSTPSRGLNEQYF.

In its sample, this clonotype was seen many times. The chain recombines TRBV24-1 with TRBJ2-1, with TRBD1 matching over 10 bases. The germline CDR1 and CDR2 sequences are KGHDR and SFDVKD. The V and J ends lost 2 bases and 9 bases, in that order; junction bases with no gene match: 9. CDR3 length: 16 residues. In DNA form, the CDR3 reads TGTGCCACCAGTGATTCCCACCGGACAGGGGGGACTGAGCAGTTCTTC. It encodes CATSDSHRTGGTEQFF.

This clonotype was recorded only once. The chain links TRBV27 to TRBJ2-3; possible D gene TRBD2, 6 bases. V lost 7 bases to trimming and J lost 4 bases, with 18 bases between them. The CDR3 covers 15 residues. Germline V gene lookup returns CDR1 MNHEY and CDR2 SMNVEV (reference sequence). This CDR3 is CASKRGRGLADTQYF. In DNA, the CDR3 is TGTGCCAGCAAGAGGGGTCGGGGGTTAGCAGATACGCAGTATTTT.

V is TRBV7-2 and J is TRBJ2-7, with TRBD1 identical over 8 bases. J gave up 0 bases and V 6 bases, and 7 bases lay outside the gene matches. This CDR3 contains 15 residues. Germline V gene data show CDR1 as SGHTA and CDR2 as FQGNSA. The CDR3: CASSADRGGSYEQYF. The CDR3 DNA sequence: TGTGCCAGCAGTGCCGACAGGGGAGGCTCCTACGAGCAGTACTTC.

The rearrangement links TRBV7-6 to TRBJ2-1, with 7 bases aligning to TRBD2. Trimming at V came to 5 bases and at J to 0 bases, leaving 10 bases not matched to a gene. The CDR3 loop spans 17 amino acids. Germline V lookup: CDR1 SGHVS, CDR2 FNYEAQ. The CDR3 protein is CASSPIGGTSSYNEQFF. The DNA for the CDR3 is TGTGCCAGCAGCCCTATCGGGGGGACCAGCTCCTACAATGAGCAGTTCTTC.

V and J are TRBV6-6 and TRBJ2-1; 9 nucleotides align to TRBD2. Trimming cost V 5 bases and J 2 bases; bases outside gene matches: 4. This CDR3 region has 15 residues. Germline V gene sequence: CDR1 MNHNY, CDR2 SVGAGI (reference sequence). The CDR3 DNA sequence: TGTGCCAGCAGTAAGGGACTAGCCCCCTACAATGAGCAGTTCTTC. Its translation is CASSKGLAPYNEQFF.

Written as DNA, the CDR3 is TGTGCCAGCAGTGCACAGGGAGGTACATCGAATGAGCAGTTCTTC. It encodes CASSAQGGTSNEQFF. The J gene is TRBJ2-1, the V gene TRBV6-4, with D perhaps assigned TRBD1 or TRBD2 (6 bases each). The CDR3 extends over 15 amino acids. Germline CDR1 is MRHNA and CDR2 is SNTAGT. Between the trimmed V and J ends, which lost 4 bases and 7 bases, there was a span of 17 bases.